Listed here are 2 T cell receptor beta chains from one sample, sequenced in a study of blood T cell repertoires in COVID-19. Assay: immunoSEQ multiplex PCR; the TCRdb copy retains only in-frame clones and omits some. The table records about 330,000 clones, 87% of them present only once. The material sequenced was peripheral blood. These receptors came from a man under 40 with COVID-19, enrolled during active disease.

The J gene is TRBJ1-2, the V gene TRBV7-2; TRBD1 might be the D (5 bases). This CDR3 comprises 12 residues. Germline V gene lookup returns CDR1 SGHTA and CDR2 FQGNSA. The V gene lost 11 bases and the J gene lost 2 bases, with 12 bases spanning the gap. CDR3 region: CASGFRNYGYTF. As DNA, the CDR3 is TGTGCCTCAGGGTTTCGGAACTATGGCTACACCTTC.

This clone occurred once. The CDR3 nucleotides read TGTGCCAGCAGCTTACGCGGGACAGGCTTAGGGATGCGGACAGATACGCAGTATTTT. This gives the protein CASSLRGTGLGMRTDTQYF. The V call is TRBV11-2, the J call TRBJ2-3; 8 nucleotides line up with TRBD1. Germline assignment: CDR1 SGHAT and CDR2 FQNNGV. The V and J ends lost 2 bases and 3 bases, in that order; junction bases with no gene match: 16. CDR3 length equals 19 residues.